A single T cell receptor (beta chain) is shown here with its context. Its specificity is unknown. Other DNA sequences in the same sample also yield this CDR3. This sample stems from a study of beta chain features in type 1 diabetes. For the study at large: Patients and healthy donors were similar in age, gender and cell yields. Findings and limits, study-wide: Type 1 diabetes patients showed a moderate but significant shortening of TCRB CDR3s in all four CD4+ subsets.

Every isolated RNA sample was fully reverse transcribed, so sequencing captured expressed TCRB transcripts. Naive, central memory and regulatory T cell samples produced a mean of about 4 million reads. Assay used: immunoSEQ multiplex PCR; TCRdb lists only in-frame clones, some missing. The table includes under 150,000 clones, about 10% detected once. CD45RO/CCR7/CD25/CD127/CD95/CD27 staining was used to isolate CD4+ naive, central memory, regulatory and stem cell-like memory cells by sorting. Source material: central memory CD4+ T cells from blood. The TCR sequence derives from a man aged 30 to 45 with type 1 diabetes.

The CDR3 protein is CASSYRQLSSYEQYF. DNA of the CDR3: TGTGCCAGCAGTTACCGACAACTCAGCTCCTACGAGCAGTACTTC. V gene TRBV6-5 combines with J gene TRBJ2-7; D gene uncertain. This CDR3 contains 15 residues. The germline V and J ends were trimmed by 2 bases and 0 bases, with 11 bases remaining between them. Germline V gives CDR1 MNHEY, CDR2 SVGAGI.